This TCR beta chain was obtained from a study of T cells in Graves' hyperthyroidism and ophthalmopathy. The investigators amplified TCR beta CDR3 regions from RNA transcripts. A set of HTBI primers served as the primers for a first-round RT-PCR of the TCR CDR3. MiXCR, applied by TCRdb to the multiplex PCR reads, yields one record per CDR3 protein. The table shows 350,000 to 450,000 distinct CDR3 sequences, with around an eighth occurring only once. With V trimmed by 5 bases and J by 4 bases, 5 bases remained unmatched. The CDR3 runs 15 residues. Per the germline V gene, CDR1 is DFQATT and CDR2 is SNEGSKA (reference sequence). As to this clonotype: This clone may be a read error of a much larger clone one base away.

The TCR was taken from a man aged 45-65 years with Graves' ophthalmopathy. V usage is TRBV20-1 and J usage is TRBJ2-5; TRBD2 aligns across 15 bases. The sequenced sample consisted of blood. CDR3 sequence: CSAGLAGGLRETQYF. The CDR3 DNA reads TGCAGTGCTGGACTAGCGGGAGGGCTTCGAGAGACCCAGTACTTC.